This entry lists 29 T cell receptor beta chains sequenced from one sample in a study of blood T cell repertoires in COVID-19. Some clones are missing from TCRdb's copy, which holds only in-frame ones; the method was immunoSEQ multiplex PCR. The sample includes 120,000 to 150,000 clones, approximately 78% of them seen just once. The specimen sequenced was peripheral blood. Source of these receptors: a woman of 80 years or more with acute or convalescent COVID-19.

This clone came up a few times. The gene calls are TRBV20-1 and TRBJ2-5, with D maybe TRBD2 (5 bases). Germline V gives CDR1 DFQATT, CDR2 SNEGSKA (reference sequence). The CDR3 is made up of 16 amino acids. V shed 3 bases and J shed 5 bases, with 22 bases lying between them. CDR3 DNA sequence: TGCAGTGCTAGTACGGGAAATCCCGAGGGCGAGGAGACCCAGTACTTC. This gives the protein CSASTGNPEGEETQYF.

This chain joins TRBV19 and TRBJ2-1; 7 bases match TRBD2. CDR1 LNHDA and CDR2 SQIVND come from the germline V gene (reference sequence). The CDR3 is 14 amino acids. V shed 4 bases and J 4 bases; nucleotides not matched to a gene: 4. The CDR3 DNA sequence: TGTGCCAGTAGTAAACCGGGGGGATACAATGAGCAGTTCTTC. It codes for CASSKPGGYNEQFF.

This chain joins TRBV10-3 and TRBJ2-6; tentatively, D is TRBD2 (5 bases). The germline CDR1 and CDR2 sequences are ENHRY and SYGVKD. Trimming took 11 bases from V and 0 from J, leaving 8 bases between them. This CDR3 has 13 amino acids. CDR3 nucleotides: TGTGCCGTCGGGGACTCTGGGGCCAACGTCCTGACTTTC. It yields the protein CAVGDSGANVLTF.

This clone was observed a handful of times. The chain has TRBV10-3 and TRBJ2-3; TRBD2 matches at 10 bases. The ends lost 5 bases at V and 1 base at J; junction bases unmatched: 3. The length of the CDR3 is 15 residues. The V gene's germline CDR1 is ENHRY and CDR2 SYGVKD. CDR3 sequence: CAISLLAGRTDTQYF. The CDR3 nucleotides are TGTGCCATCAGTCTACTAGCGGGACGCACAGATACGCAGTATTTT.

The chain employs TRBV5-1 and TRBJ1-1, with D perhaps matching TRBD1 (6 bases). V gave up 3 bases and J gave up 3 bases, with 12 bases separating them. In germline, CDR1 is SGHRS, CDR2 YFSETQ. CDR3 length: 14 residues. CDR3 in amino acids: CASSSQGQDTEAFF. The CDR3 DNA sequence: TGCGCCAGCAGCTCACAGGGCCAGGACACTGAAGCTTTCTTT. The full variable domain, its missing parts supplied by reference TRBV5-1 and TRBJ1-1, is KAGVTQTPRYLIKTRGQQVTLSCSPISGHRSVSWYQQTPGQGLQFLFEYFSETQRNKGNFPGRFSGRQFSNSRSEMNVSTLELGDSALYLCASSSQGQDTEAFFGQGTRLTVV.

The V call is TRBV4-1, the J call TRBJ1-4; no clear D gene. V was shortened by 4 bases and J by 7 bases, with 16 bases between the two germline ends. Germline assignment: CDR1 MGHRA and CDR2 YSYEKL. The CDR3 runs 15 residues. The CDR3 here is CASSRGIPRSEKLFF. The CDR3 DNA sequence: TGCGCCAGCAGCCGAGGCATTCCGAGGAGTGAAAAACTGTTTTTT.

This clone has only one observation. V usage is TRBV9 and J usage is TRBJ2-5; D perhaps matches TRBD2 (6 bases). Germline V gives CDR1 SGDLS, CDR2 YYNGEE. There are 16 residues in the CDR3. V gave up 0 bases and J gave up 0 bases, with 12 bases separating them. The CDR3 nucleotides read TGTGCCAGCAGCGTAGGAGCGCGGGACGACCAAGAGACCCAGTACTTC. This encodes CASSVGARDDQETQYF.

The chain links TRBV28 to TRBJ2-7; D not certain. Per germline, CDR1 MDHEN and CDR2 SYDVKM. The ends were cut back, 2 bases at V and 2 bases at J, with 4 bases in the middle. The CDR3 extends over 12 amino acids. The chain's CDR3 is CASSLGTYEQYF. CDR3 sequence (DNA): TGTGCCAGCAGTTTAGGCACCTACGAGCAGTACTTC.

The genes are TRBV19 and TRBJ2-1; a possible D gene is TRBD1 (5 bases). V dropped 1 base and J dropped 8 bases, with 15 bases sitting between them. CDR1 LNHDA and CDR2 SQIVND come from the germline V gene (reference sequence). This CDR3 region has 15 residues. The CDR3 nucleotides read TGTGCCAGTAGTATAGTGGGGCCCAGGATCGATGAGCAGTTCTTC. It is translated as CASSIVGPRIDEQFF. Combining the CDR3 with reference TRBV19 and TRBJ2-1 gives the whole variable domain DGGITQSPKYLFRKEGQNVTLSCEQNLNHDAMYWYRQDPGQGLRLIYYSQIVNDFQKGDIAEGYSVSREKKESFPLTVTSAQKNPTAFYLCASSIVGPRIDEQFFGPGTRLTVL.

The chain has TRBV19 and TRBJ1-3; D might be TRBD1 (6 bases). Trimming removed 5 bases from V and 0 bases from J, with 14 bases in between. CDR3 length equals 16 residues. Germline V lookup: CDR1 LNHDA, CDR2 SQIVND (reference sequence). CDR3 in amino acids: CASSHHSGASGNTIYF. CDR3 sequence (DNA): TGTGCCAGTAGTCACCACTCAGGGGCCTCTGGAAACACCATATATTTT.

V gene TRBV10-1 combines with J gene TRBJ2-1; D is unclear. The CDR3 length is 12 residues. Trimming removed 4 bases at V and 5 bases at J, with 6 bases between. Germline CDR1 WNHNN, CDR2 SYGVQD (reference sequence). This chain's CDR3 is CASSGADNEQFF. CDR3 DNA: TGCGCCAGCAGTGGTGCAGACAATGAGCAGTTCTTC.

J is TRBJ1-6 and V is TRBV10-3; the D is unclear. There are 15 residues in the CDR3. The germline CDR1 and CDR2 sequences are ENHRY and SYGVKD. V was shortened by 6 bases and J by 8 bases, with 17 bases between the two germline ends. In nucleotides, the CDR3 is TGTGCCATCAGAATAAACAGTAAATGGGATTCACCCCTCCACTTT. Translating gives CAIRINSKWDSPLHF.

The rearrangement links TRBV11-2 to TRBJ2-1; the match to TRBD2 covers 10 bases. The CDR3 extends over 15 amino acids. Germline CDR1 is SGHAT and CDR2 is FQNNGV. The trim removed 11 bases at V and 9 bases at J, leaving 16 bases unmatched. The CDR3 nucleotides read TGTGCCGGATCGGTAGCGGGAGGACTCGGCGGTGAGCAGTTCTTC. It encodes CAGSVAGGLGGEQFF.

This clone was counted once. The DNA for the CDR3 is TGTGCCAGTAGGGGGACAGGGTCGGCATCGGAGACCCAGTACTTC. This sequence encodes CASRGTGSASETQYF. V gene TRBV19 combines with J gene TRBJ2-5; 9 bases fit TRBD1. The CDR3 contains 15 residues. Germline loops: CDR1 LNHDA, CDR2 SQIVND (reference sequence). V lost 6 bases and J lost 5; bases outside the gene matches: 10.

This clone was seen only a few times. V usage is TRBV4-1 and J usage is TRBJ2-3, with 8 bases lining up with TRBD2. There are 17 residues in the CDR3. J lost 0 bases, V lost 3 bases, and 8 bases had no gene match. Germline-derived CDR1 and CDR2 are MGHRA and YSYEKL. The CDR3 region is CASSQAGGRKSTDTQYF. In DNA, the CDR3 is TGCGCCAGCAGCCAGGCGGGGGGCCGAAAAAGCACAGATACGCAGTATTTT.

The chain carries TRBV10-1 and TRBJ1-4, with D possibly TRBD1 on 6 matching bases. This CDR3 region has 13 residues. V lost 8 bases, J lost 5 bases, and 12 bases lay in between. Looked up from germline, CDR1 is WNHNN and CDR2 is SYGVQD (reference sequence). DNA for the CDR3: TGCGCCAGCGCCAGGGGACCGAATGAAAAACTGTTTTTT. As protein: CASARGPNEKLFF.

The J gene is TRBJ2-1, the V gene TRBV5-1; possible D gene TRBD2, 5 bases. This CDR3 comprises 12 residues. V was cut by 7 bases and J by 6 bases, with 11 bases left in between. Germline lookup yields CDR1 SGHRS and CDR2 YFSETQ. The CDR3 DNA reads TGCGCCAGCGGAGGAGTGGTCAATGAGCAGTTCTTC. Protein product: CASGGVVNEQFF.

The chain combines TRBV28 with TRBJ2-7; 12 positions agree with TRBD1. After removal of 6 bases from V and 2 bases from J, the junction contained 8 bases not matched to a gene. The CDR3 loop spans 16 amino acids. Looked up from germline, CDR1 is MDHEN and CDR2 is SYDVKM. This CDR3 reads CASRPGTGGVAYEQYF. In DNA, the CDR3 is TGTGCCAGCAGACCCGGGACAGGGGGCGTCGCCTACGAGCAGTACTTC.

The chain employs TRBV2 and TRBJ2-1; D remains unclear. Trimming took 4 bases from V and 2 from J, leaving 9 bases between them. The CDR3 is 14 residues long. Germline CDR1 is SNHLY and CDR2 is FYNNEI. CDR3 in amino acids: CASSVELTYNEQFF. In DNA form, the CDR3 reads TGTGCCAGCAGTGTGGAACTAACCTACAATGAGCAGTTCTTC.

This sequence joins TRBV27 and TRBJ2-7; maybe TRBD2 (6 bases). Germline lookup yields CDR1 MNHEY and CDR2 SMNVEV (reference sequence). The CDR3 has 17 amino acids. Trimming cost V 6 bases and J 4 bases, with 25 bases left between them. The CDR3: CASSLVFEYGRSYEQYF. The CDR3 nucleotides are TGTGCCAGCAGCCTCGTGTTCGAGTACGGGAGAAGTTACGAGCAGTACTTC.

The chain uses TRBV28 and TRBJ1-5; D gene ambiguous. The CDR3 runs to 14 residues. V lost 2 bases to trimming and J lost 4 bases, with 9 bases between them. Germline V gene sequence: CDR1 MDHEN, CDR2 SYDVKM. This CDR3 reads CASSLRQANQPQHF. CDR3 sequence (DNA): TGTGCCAGCAGTTTACGTCAGGCTAATCAGCCCCAGCATTTT. Using reference TRBV28 and TRBJ1-5 for the parts outside the CDR3, the full variable domain is DVKVTQSSRYLVKRTGEKVFLECVQDMDHENMFWYRQDPGLGLRLIYFSYDVKMKEKGDIPEGYSVSREKKERFSLILESASTNQTSMYLCASSLRQANQPQHFGDGTRLSIL.

CDR3 DNA sequence: TGCGCCAGCAGCTTGGGTACGCTAACCTACGAGCAGTACTTC. It translates to CASSLGTLTYEQYF. The chain uses TRBV5-1 and TRBJ2-7; no firm D call. The CDR3 runs to 14 residues. Trimming left V 0 bases short and J 2 bases short, with 9 bases between. The germline V gene has CDR1 SGHRS and CDR2 YFSETQ.

The CDR3 DNA follows: TGTGCCAGCAGCCAAATCGATTGGAGGGGAAGCTCCTACGAGCAGTACTTC. Translating gives CASSQIDWRGSSYEQYF. J is TRBJ2-7 and V is TRBV4-2; tentatively, D is TRBD2 (6 bases). Germline-derived CDR1 and CDR2 are LGHNA and YNFKEQ. This CDR3 is 17 amino acids long. V was trimmed by 2 bases and J by 0 bases, leaving 17 bases between them.

J is TRBJ1-3 and V is TRBV6-5; 7 bases map to TRBD1. J was trimmed by 6 bases and V by 5 bases; bases with no gene match: 10. Germline loops: CDR1 MNHEY, CDR2 SVGAGI. The CDR3 extends over 15 amino acids. The CDR3 here is CASSRGGQILNTIYF. In DNA form, the CDR3 reads TGTGCCAGCAGTCGAGGGGGACAGATTTTAAACACCATATATTTT.

The chain links TRBV9 to TRBJ2-5, with 7 bases fitting TRBD1. Germline V gives CDR1 SGDLS, CDR2 YYNGEE. CDR3 length equals 14 residues. The V gene end was trimmed by 3 bases and the J gene end by 4 bases; junction bases not matched to a gene: 6. The CDR3 DNA follows: TGTGCCAGCAGCGAAAGAACAGGGGTAGAGACCCAGTACTTC. Translation: CASSERTGVETQYF.

This rearrangement joins TRBV6-1 to TRBJ1-5; D unclear. The germline V gene has CDR1 MNHNS and CDR2 SASEGT. V lost 1 base, J lost 3 bases, and 7 bases lay in between. The CDR3 consists of 14 residues. The CDR3 sequence is CASSEVEDNQPQHF. As DNA, the CDR3 is TGTGCCAGCAGTGAAGTTGAGGACAATCAGCCCCAGCATTTT.

CDR3 sequence (DNA): TGCGCCAGCAGGGAGGGGACAGGGAACACTGAAGCTTTCTTT. Protein sequence: CASREGTGNTEAFF. The gene calls are TRBV5-1 and TRBJ1-1; 8 bases match TRBD1. The V segment lost 5 bases and the J segment 1 base; nucleotides outside the gene matches: 4. This CDR3 is built from 14 residues. Germline assignment: CDR1 SGHRS and CDR2 YFSETQ.

The chain has TRBV7-3 and TRBJ2-1; unclear D gene. V lost 3 bases and J 1 base, leaving 7 bases between the germline ends. CDR1 SGHTA and CDR2 FQGTGA come from the germline V gene. The CDR3 runs 14 residues. This CDR3 is CASSLAGSYNEQFF. The CDR3 DNA sequence: TGTGCCAGCAGCTTGGCAGGTTCCTACAATGAGCAGTTCTTC.

The genes are TRBV24-1 and TRBJ2-2; 12 bases fit TRBD2. CDR1 is KGHDR, CDR2 SFDVKD, per germline. This CDR3 region has 16 residues. The ends lost 4 bases at V and 6 bases at J; junction bases unmatched: 5. The CDR3 is CATSDPTSGSSGELFF. The CDR3 bases are TGTGCCACCAGTGACCCGACTAGCGGGAGCTCCGGGGAGCTGTTTTTT.